The 10 T cell receptor beta chains reported below all come from one sample, sequenced in a study of T cell responses to AZD1222 COVID-19 vaccine. The table came from immunoSEQ multiplex PCR; TCRdb's copy has only in-frame clones and leaves some out. The sample gives 55,000 to 65,000 clones, roughly 85% of which show up once; approximately 19% is in the top ten. Sequencing was performed on peripheral blood, taken on day 0 of AZD1222 vaccination. Receptor source: an adult in good health.

In nucleotides, the CDR3 is TGTGCCAGCAGTTTCAAGAGGACAGGGAGAGATGAGCAGTTCTTC. Its protein product is CASSFKRTGRDEQFF. The chain links TRBV28 to TRBJ2-1; TRBD1 matches 8 bases. Germline values: CDR1 MDHEN, CDR2 SYDVKM. Unmatched junction bases numbered 9, after V lost 3 bases and J lost 8 bases. The CDR3 spans 15 residues. Based on the CDR3 plus reference TRBV28 and TRBJ2-1, the full variable domain is DVKVTQSSRYLVKRTGEKVFLECVQDMDHENMFWYRQDPGLGLRLIYFSYDVKMKEKGDIPEGYSVSREKKERFSLILESASTNQTSMYLCASSFKRTGRDEQFFGPGTRLTVL.

This clone was observed a handful of times. The chain is built from TRBV9 and TRBJ1-2, with 7 nucleotides matching TRBD1. The CDR3 has 16 amino acids. Trimming at V came to 4 bases and at J to 4 bases, leaving 13 bases not matched to a gene. Germline V gene data show CDR1 as SGDLS and CDR2 as YYNGEE. CDR3: CASSLRTGQGPYGYTF. The CDR3 DNA is TGTGCCAGCAGCCTCCGGACAGGCCAAGGGCCCTATGGCTACACCTTC.

V and J are TRBV6-2 or TRBV6-3 and TRBJ2-3, with 8 positions matching TRBD1. With 0 bases clipped from V and 5 bases from J, the junction kept 10 bases outside the gene matches. Germline CDR1 reads MNHEY; CDR2 reads SVGEGT. The CDR3 loop spans 17 amino acids. The CDR3 spells CASSYSLIGQGQDTQYF. DNA of the CDR3: TGTGCCAGCAGTTACTCCCTCATTGGACAGGGACAAGATACGCAGTATTTT.

V is TRBV4-2 and J is TRBJ1-1; D unresolved. The CDR3 contains 11 residues. Germline loops: CDR1 LGHNA, CDR2 YNFKEQ. V dropped 0 bases and J dropped 7 bases, with 3 bases sitting between them. CDR3 residues: CASSQEVEAFF. CDR3 coding DNA: TGTGCCAGCAGCCAAGAAGTTGAAGCTTTCTTT.

This chain links TRBV29-1 with TRBJ1-4; no clear D gene. The length of the CDR3 is 14 residues. Germline lookup yields CDR1 SQVTM and CDR2 ANQGSEA. V was cut by 2 bases and J by 8 bases, with 15 bases left in between. The CDR3: CSVEPMSPGEKLFF. The CDR3 nucleotides read TGCAGCGTTGAACCAATGAGCCCGGGAGAAAAACTGTTTTTT.

The rearrangement links TRBV5-8 to TRBJ1-5; no clear D gene. Trimming pared 0 bases from V and 9 bases from J, leaving 7 bases between. This CDR3 contains 12 residues. Germline V gives CDR1 SGHTS, CDR2 YDEGEE. The CDR3: CASSLDYGPQHF. The CDR3 nucleotides are TGTGCCAGCAGCTTGGACTACGGGCCCCAGCATTTT.

The V and J genes are TRBV21-1 and TRBJ1-2; TRBD1 is the table's D call and was not checked against the DNA. TRBV21-1 is designated a pseudogene. The CDR3 runs to 17 residues. CDR3 residues: CASSAYTWTVRGYGYTF. CDR3 in DNA: TGTGCCAGCAGCGCCTACACCTGGACAGTCAGGGGCTATGGCTACACCTTC.

This clone has a single count. The rearrangement links TRBV6-4 to TRBJ1-1; 8 bases match TRBD1. Germline loops: CDR1 MRHNA, CDR2 SNTAGT. CDR3 length equals 13 residues. V lost 6 bases, J lost 4 bases, and 4 bases stayed unmatched. The CDR3 nucleotides read TGTGCCAGCAGCAACAGGGGGGGCACTGAAGCTTTCTTT. It translates to CASSNRGGTEAFF.

This chain uses TRBV18 with TRBJ1-2, with D hard to call. The CDR3 runs to 15 residues. The germline gives CDR1 KGHSH, CDR2 LQKENI. The V gene lost 0 bases and the J gene lost 4 bases, with 12 bases spanning the gap. The CDR3 DNA is TGTGCCAGCTCACCACCAGGAGAAACGATCTATGGCTACACCTTC. As protein: CASSPPGETIYGYTF. Variable domain in full (rest from reference TRBV18 and TRBJ1-2): NAGVMQNPRHLVRRRGQEARLRCSPMKGHSHVYWYRQLPEEGLKFMVYLQKENIIDESGMPKERFSAEFPKEGPSILRIQQVVRGDSAAYFCASSPPGETIYGYTFGSGTRLTVV.

The chain employs TRBV19 and TRBJ1-4, with a tentative D call TRBD1 (5 bases). The length of the CDR3 is 14 residues. In germline, CDR1 is LNHDA, CDR2 SQIVND (reference sequence). V was clipped by 0 bases and J by 8 bases, with 10 bases between them. This CDR3 is CASSIDGGTEKLFF. CDR3 bases: TGTGCCAGTAGTATAGATGGGGGAACGGAAAAACTGTTTTTT.